A selection of T cell receptor beta chains follows, all from one sample in a study of T cells in Graves' hyperthyroidism and ophthalmopathy. TCRdb processed the multiplex PCR reads anew with MiXCR; each CDR3 protein has one entry. The sample includes approximately 48,000 distinct CDR3 sequences, 45% to 50% seen only once; the top ten take 32%. Specimen: peripheral blood or thyroid tissue (not recorded which). The source is a woman between 45 and 60 years old with Graves' hyperthyroidism. CDR3s leave out the opening cysteine and the closing phenylalanine or tryptophan. A D gene is named only where the DNA matches it firmly. Size values are once, few and many counts, or a class for expanded clones, and some rows have none.

abundance: .; d_gene: .; j_gene: TRBJ2-5; v_gene: TRBV7-2; CDR3aa: ASALAGGETQY
abundance: many; d_gene: TRBD1; j_gene: TRBJ1-2; v_gene: TRBV7-9; CDR3aa: ASSRSRQGNYGYT
abundance: .; d_gene: TRBD1; j_gene: TRBJ2-5; v_gene: TRBV7-9; CDR3aa: ASSSAGTGGTQETQY
abundance: .; d_gene: TRBD1; j_gene: TRBJ1-6; v_gene: TRBV6-1; CDR3aa: ASSEEPTGSRSPLH
abundance: many; d_gene: .; j_gene: TRBJ1-2; v_gene: TRBV7-2; CDR3aa: ASSLDRRYGYT
abundance: medium-sized; d_gene: .; j_gene: TRBJ1-1; v_gene: TRBV10-1; CDR3aa: ASSVRVGTEAF
abundance: many; d_gene: TRBD2; j_gene: TRBJ2-2; v_gene: TRBV4-2; CDR3aa: ASSQPGGSTGELF
abundance: few; d_gene: TRBD1; j_gene: TRBJ1-6; v_gene: TRBV28; CDR3aa: ASSRTGSYSPLH
abundance: many; d_gene: .; j_gene: TRBJ1-2; v_gene: TRBV7-2; CDR3aa: ASSLRGAYGYT
abundance: .; d_gene: .; j_gene: TRBJ1-6; v_gene: TRBV10-3; CDR3aa: AISAQGSTPLH
abundance: .; d_gene: .; j_gene: TRBJ1-2; v_gene: TRBV7-9; CDR3aa: ASGLAQSNYGYT
abundance: many; d_gene: .; j_gene: TRBJ2-7; v_gene: TRBV10-2; CDR3aa: ASRGSQGSINEQY
abundance: many; d_gene: .; j_gene: TRBJ2-3; v_gene: TRBV4-1; CDR3aa: ASSQDDLTDTQY
abundance: .; d_gene: TRBD1; j_gene: TRBJ2-6; v_gene: TRBV12-3/TRBV12-4; CDR3aa: ASFPPGQGSGANVLT
abundance: .; d_gene: .; j_gene: TRBJ1-1; v_gene: TRBV9; CDR3aa: ASGPSPTGNTEAF
abundance: .; d_gene: TRBD2; j_gene: TRBJ2-7; v_gene: TRBV7-6; CDR3aa: ASSVGGLAGPYEQY
abundance: few; d_gene: .; j_gene: TRBJ1-6; v_gene: TRBV2; CDR3aa: ASSDSATDSPLH
abundance: once; d_gene: TRBD1; j_gene: TRBJ2-7; v_gene: TRBV19; CDR3aa: ASSRTGGNEQY
abundance: many; d_gene: TRBD1; j_gene: TRBJ2-6; v_gene: TRBV7-3; CDR3aa: ASSPQGVGTGANVLT
abundance: .; d_gene: .; j_gene: TRBJ2-3; v_gene: TRBV9; CDR3aa: ASSVDGDHTDTQY
abundance: .; d_gene: .; j_gene: TRBJ2-7; v_gene: TRBV13; CDR3aa: ASSLEQSGEQY
abundance: many; d_gene: TRBD1; j_gene: TRBJ1-2; v_gene: TRBV12-3/TRBV12-4; CDR3aa: ASSFVGQGSEGYT
abundance: many; d_gene: .; j_gene: TRBJ1-3; v_gene: TRBV5-5; CDR3aa: ASSLEGGRNTIY
abundance: .; d_gene: .; j_gene: TRBJ1-5; v_gene: TRBV24-1; CDR3aa: ATSGTLNQPQH
abundance: .; d_gene: TRBD1; j_gene: TRBJ2-7; v_gene: TRBV7-9; CDR3aa: ASSSGTGGYEQY
abundance: .; d_gene: TRBD2; j_gene: TRBJ2-7; v_gene: TRBV20-1; CDR3aa: SARDGTSGRSYEQY
abundance: many; d_gene: TRBD2; j_gene: TRBJ2-3; v_gene: TRBV7-8; CDR3aa: ASSLALASGSSTDTQY
abundance: many; d_gene: .; j_gene: TRBJ1-1; v_gene: TRBV4-1; CDR3aa: ASSQAGWTEAF
abundance: .; d_gene: TRBD2; j_gene: TRBJ2-5; v_gene: TRBV7-2; CDR3aa: ASSKIAGGETQY
abundance: many; d_gene: TRBD2; j_gene: TRBJ2-5; v_gene: TRBV12-3/TRBV12-4; CDR3aa: ASSAGLADETQY
abundance: once; d_gene: .; j_gene: TRBJ1-2; v_gene: TRBV29-1; CDR3aa: SLQGLGTYGYT
abundance: .; d_gene: TRBD1; j_gene: TRBJ2-7; v_gene: TRBV18; CDR3aa: ASSPGTGHLYEQY
abundance: .; d_gene: .; j_gene: TRBJ2-3; v_gene: TRBV9; CDR3aa: ASSTRPQLGTDTQY
abundance: many; d_gene: .; j_gene: TRBJ2-5; v_gene: TRBV7-2; CDR3aa: ASSLEGTGVGETQY
abundance: once; d_gene: .; j_gene: TRBJ1-2; v_gene: TRBV10-3; CDR3aa: AITSGTAYGYT
abundance: .; d_gene: TRBD1; j_gene: TRBJ1-4; v_gene: TRBV7-9; CDR3aa: ASGTGQGMSEKLF
abundance: medium-sized; d_gene: .; j_gene: TRBJ1-1; v_gene: TRBV12-3/TRBV12-4; CDR3aa: ASRLGTVNTEAF
abundance: .; d_gene: .; j_gene: TRBJ1-4; v_gene: TRBV10-3; CDR3aa: AHSQGGRGEKLF
abundance: many; d_gene: TRBD1; j_gene: TRBJ1-4; v_gene: TRBV27; CDR3aa: ASRVQGAREKLF
abundance: few; d_gene: .; j_gene: TRBJ2-7; v_gene: TRBV10-3; CDR3aa: AISGGPPYEQY
abundance: .; d_gene: .; j_gene: TRBJ2-7; v_gene: TRBV5-1; CDR3aa: ASSSIPNSYEQY
abundance: .; d_gene: .; j_gene: TRBJ2-1; v_gene: TRBV29-1; CDR3aa: SVEVQWNEQF
abundance: many; d_gene: TRBD1; j_gene: TRBJ1-1; v_gene: TRBV6-5; CDR3aa: ASSYGQANTEAF
abundance: .; d_gene: TRBD1; j_gene: TRBJ1-4; v_gene: TRBV6-4; CDR3aa: ASSIGQGMTNEKLF
abundance: .; d_gene: .; j_gene: TRBJ2-3; v_gene: TRBV7-8; CDR3aa: ASSLGQGGGTDTQY
abundance: .; d_gene: TRBD1; j_gene: TRBJ1-1; v_gene: TRBV29-1; CDR3aa: SVERGTGGGNTEAF